The clone carrying this TCR beta chain has just a few counts. Its specificity is unknown. The data belong to a study of T cells in Graves' hyperthyroidism and ophthalmopathy. Study outcomes and limitations: Stable hyperthyroidism and ophthalmopathy were separated using 13 V-J signatures.

V lost 4 bases to trimming and J lost 2 bases, with 6 bases between them. The CDR3 length is 12 residues. Germline V lookup: CDR1 GTSNPN, CDR2 SVGIG (reference sequence). There were TCR beta CDR3 regions amplified from RNA transcripts. TCR CDR3 underwent first-round RT-PCR with the HTBI primer set. Each CDR3 protein gets one entry after TCRdb re-called the multiplex PCR reads with MiXCR. In the table there are 390,000 or so distinct CDR3 sequences, approximately 14% of which are singletons. Disease duration was under 3 months in the ophthalmopathy patients, who also had a Clinical Activity Score of at least 3 and a NOSPECS grade of at least 4. Lactation, pregnancy, other autoimmune disease or uncontrolled infection excluded patients. Diagnoses used clinical symptoms, serum thyroxine and TRAb, thyroid ultrasound and orbital computed tomography.

This receptor was identified in a man between 18 and 29 years old with Graves' ophthalmopathy. The chain carries TRBV30 and TRBJ1-5; D possibly corresponds to TRBD1 (6 bases). Specimen: blood. CDR3 amino acids: CAWNRGNQPQHF. CDR3 sequence (DNA): TGTGCCTGGAACAGGGGCAATCAGCCCCAGCATTTT.